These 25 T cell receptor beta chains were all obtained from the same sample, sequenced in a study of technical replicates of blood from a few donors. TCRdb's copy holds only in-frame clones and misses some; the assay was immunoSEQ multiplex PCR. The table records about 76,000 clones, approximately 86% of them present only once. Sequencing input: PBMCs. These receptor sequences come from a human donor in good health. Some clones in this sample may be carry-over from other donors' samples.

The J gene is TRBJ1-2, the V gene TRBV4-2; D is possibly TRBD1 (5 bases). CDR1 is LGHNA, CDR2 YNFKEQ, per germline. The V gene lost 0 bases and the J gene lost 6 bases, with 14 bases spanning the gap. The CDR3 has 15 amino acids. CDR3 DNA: TGTGCCAGCAGCCAAGATCAGTCGGGGGGGGATGGCTACACCTTC. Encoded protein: CASSQDQSGGDGYTF.

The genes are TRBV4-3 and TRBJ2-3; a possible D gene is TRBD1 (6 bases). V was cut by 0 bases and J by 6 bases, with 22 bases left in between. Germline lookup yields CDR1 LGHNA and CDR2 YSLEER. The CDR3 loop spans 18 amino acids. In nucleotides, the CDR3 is TGCGCCAGCAGCCAAGATATGGGGACACCTGTAATTGGGGATACGCAGTATTTT. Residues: CASSQDMGTPVIGDTQYF.

The CDR3 loop reads CASSLPGQGARYGYTF. In nucleotides, the CDR3 is TGTGCCAGTAGTCTTCCGGGACAGGGGGCTCGCTATGGCTACACCTTC. The rearrangement links TRBV19 to TRBJ1-2; 12 nucleotides align to TRBD1. J gave up 4 bases and V 5 bases, and 8 bases lay outside the gene matches. CDR1 and CDR2 (germline): LNHDA, SQIVND (reference sequence). This CDR3 has 16 amino acids.

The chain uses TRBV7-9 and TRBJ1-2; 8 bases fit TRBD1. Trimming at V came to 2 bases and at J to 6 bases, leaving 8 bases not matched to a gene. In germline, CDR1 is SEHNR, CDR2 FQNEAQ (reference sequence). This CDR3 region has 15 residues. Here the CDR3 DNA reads TGTGCCAGCAGCTTATGGTTCGAGACAGGGGATGGCTACACCTTC. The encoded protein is CASSLWFETGDGYTF.

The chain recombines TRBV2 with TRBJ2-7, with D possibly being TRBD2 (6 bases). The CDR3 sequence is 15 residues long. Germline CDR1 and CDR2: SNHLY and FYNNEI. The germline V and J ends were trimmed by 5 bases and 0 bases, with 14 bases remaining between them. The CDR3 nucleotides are TGTGCCAGCAGTATCCGGGACGGGAGCTCCTACGAGCAGTACTTC. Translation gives CASSIRDGSSYEQYF.

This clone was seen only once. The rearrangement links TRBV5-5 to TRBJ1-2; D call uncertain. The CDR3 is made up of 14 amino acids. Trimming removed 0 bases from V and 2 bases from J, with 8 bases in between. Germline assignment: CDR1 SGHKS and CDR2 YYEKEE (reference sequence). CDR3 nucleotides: TGTGCCAGCAGCTTGGCCGTTATGAACTATGGCTACACCTTC. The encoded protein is CASSLAVMNYGYTF.

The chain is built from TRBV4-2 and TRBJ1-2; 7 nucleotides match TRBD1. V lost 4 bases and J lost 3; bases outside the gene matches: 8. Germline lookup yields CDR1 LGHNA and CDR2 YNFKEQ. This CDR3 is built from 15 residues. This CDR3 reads CASSRVAGGDYGYTF. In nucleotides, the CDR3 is TGTGCCAGCAGCCGGGTGGCAGGGGGAGACTATGGCTACACCTTC.

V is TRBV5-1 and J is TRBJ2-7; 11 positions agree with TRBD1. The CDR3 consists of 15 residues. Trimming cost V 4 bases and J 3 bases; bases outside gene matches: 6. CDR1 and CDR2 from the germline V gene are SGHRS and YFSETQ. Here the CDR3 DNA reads TGCGCCAGCAGCACAGGGACAGGGGGACTCTACGAGCAGTACTTC. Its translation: CASSTGTGGLYEQYF. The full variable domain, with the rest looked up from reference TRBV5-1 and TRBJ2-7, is KAGVTQTPRYLIKTRGQQVTLSCSPISGHRSVSWYQQTPGQGLQFLFEYFSETQRNKGNFPGRFSGRQFSNSRSEMNVSTLELGDSALYLCASSTGTGGLYEQYFGPGTRLTVT.

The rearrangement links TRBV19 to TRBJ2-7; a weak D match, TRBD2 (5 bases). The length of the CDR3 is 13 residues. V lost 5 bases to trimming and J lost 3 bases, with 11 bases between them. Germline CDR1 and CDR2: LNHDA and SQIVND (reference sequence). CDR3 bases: TGTGCCAGTAGTCCGAGGGATCTCTACGAGCAGTACTTC. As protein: CASSPRDLYEQYF.

CDR3: CASRAGGSYEQYF. The CDR3 nucleotides read TGTGCCAGCAGAGCAGGGGGCTCCTACGAGCAGTACTTC. The chain recombines TRBV2 with TRBJ2-7, with TRBD1 matching 7 bases. The CDR3 sequence is 13 residues long. V was pared by 6 bases and J by 0 bases, with 2 bases of the junction left unmatched. The germline gives CDR1 SNHLY, CDR2 FYNNEI.

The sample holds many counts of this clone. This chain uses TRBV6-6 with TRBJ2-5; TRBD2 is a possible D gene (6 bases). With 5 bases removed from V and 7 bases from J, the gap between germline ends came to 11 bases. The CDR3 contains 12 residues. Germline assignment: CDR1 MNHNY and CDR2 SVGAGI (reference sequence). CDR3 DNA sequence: TGTGCCAGCAGTCCGGACGGGGGGACCCAGTACTTC. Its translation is CASSPDGGTQYF.

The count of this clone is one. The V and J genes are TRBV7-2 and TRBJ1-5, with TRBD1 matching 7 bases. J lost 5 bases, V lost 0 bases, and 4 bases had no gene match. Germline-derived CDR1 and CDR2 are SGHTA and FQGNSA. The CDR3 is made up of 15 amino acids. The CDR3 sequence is CASSLAQGPYQPQHF. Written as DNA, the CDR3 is TGTGCCAGCAGCTTAGCACAGGGGCCGTATCAGCCCCAGCATTTT.

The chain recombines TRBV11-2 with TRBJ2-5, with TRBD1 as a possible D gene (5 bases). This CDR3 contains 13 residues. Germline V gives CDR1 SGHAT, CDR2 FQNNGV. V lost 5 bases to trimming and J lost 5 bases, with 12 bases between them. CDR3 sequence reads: CASSGQGRETQYF. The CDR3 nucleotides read TGTGCCAGCAGCGGCCAGGGTCGGGAGACCCAGTACTTC. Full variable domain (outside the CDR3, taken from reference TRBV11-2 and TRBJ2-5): EAGVAQSPRYKIIEKRQSVAFWCNPISGHATLYWYQQILGQGPKLLIQFQNNGVVDDSQLPKDRFSAERLKGVDSTLKIQPAKLEDSAVYLCASSGQGRETQYFGPGTRLLVL.

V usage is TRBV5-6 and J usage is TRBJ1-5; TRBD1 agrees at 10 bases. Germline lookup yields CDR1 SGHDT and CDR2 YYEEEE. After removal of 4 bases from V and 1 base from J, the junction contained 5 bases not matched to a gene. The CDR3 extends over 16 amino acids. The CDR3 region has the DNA TGTGCCAGCAGCGTGACAGGGGGCATGAGCAATCAGCCCCAGCATTTT. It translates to CASSVTGGMSNQPQHF.

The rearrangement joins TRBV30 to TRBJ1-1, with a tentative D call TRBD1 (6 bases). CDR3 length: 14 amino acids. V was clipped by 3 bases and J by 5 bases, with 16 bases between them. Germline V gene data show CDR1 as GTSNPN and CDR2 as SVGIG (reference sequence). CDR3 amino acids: CAWREGGRGTEAFF. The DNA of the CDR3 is TGTGCCTGGAGGGAGGGGGGGAGGGGAACTGAAGCTTTCTTT.

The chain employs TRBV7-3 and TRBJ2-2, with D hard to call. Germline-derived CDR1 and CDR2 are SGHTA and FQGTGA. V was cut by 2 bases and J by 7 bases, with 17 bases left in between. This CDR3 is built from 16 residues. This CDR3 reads CASSLVGSAALGELFF. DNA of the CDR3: TGTGCCAGCAGCTTAGTCGGTTCGGCGGCGCTCGGGGAGCTGTTTTTT.

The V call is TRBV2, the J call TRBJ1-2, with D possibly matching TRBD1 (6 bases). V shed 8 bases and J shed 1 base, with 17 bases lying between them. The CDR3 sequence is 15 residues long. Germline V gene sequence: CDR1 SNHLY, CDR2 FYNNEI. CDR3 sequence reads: CASHSGGLHNYGYTF. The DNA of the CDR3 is TGTGCCAGCCATTCGGGGGGCTTACATAACTATGGCTACACCTTC.

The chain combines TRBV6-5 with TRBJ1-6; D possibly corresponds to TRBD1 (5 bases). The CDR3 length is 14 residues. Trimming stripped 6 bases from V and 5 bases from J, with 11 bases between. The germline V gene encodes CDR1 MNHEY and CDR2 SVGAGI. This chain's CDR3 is CASRWGGDNSPLHF. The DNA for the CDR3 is TGTGCCAGCAGATGGGGGGGAGATAATTCACCCCTCCACTTT.

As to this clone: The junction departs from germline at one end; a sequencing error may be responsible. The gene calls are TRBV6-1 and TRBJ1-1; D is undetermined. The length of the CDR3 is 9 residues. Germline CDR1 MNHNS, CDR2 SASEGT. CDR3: CASSEGTYF. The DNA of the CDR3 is TGTGCCAGCAGTGAGGGCACCTACTTT.

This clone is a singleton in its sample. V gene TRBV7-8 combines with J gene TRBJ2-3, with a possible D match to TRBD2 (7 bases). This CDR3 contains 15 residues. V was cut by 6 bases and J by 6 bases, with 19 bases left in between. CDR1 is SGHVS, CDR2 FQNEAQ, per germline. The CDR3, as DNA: TGTGCCAGCAGGTTGGGGAGGGGGGCAGGTGATACGCAGTATTTT. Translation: CASRLGRGAGDTQYF.

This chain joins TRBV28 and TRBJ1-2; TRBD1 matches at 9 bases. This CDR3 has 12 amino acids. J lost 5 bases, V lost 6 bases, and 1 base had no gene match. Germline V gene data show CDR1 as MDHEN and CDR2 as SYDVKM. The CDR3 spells CASRGTGYGYTF. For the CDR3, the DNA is TGTGCCAGCAGAGGGACAGGGTATGGCTACACCTTC.

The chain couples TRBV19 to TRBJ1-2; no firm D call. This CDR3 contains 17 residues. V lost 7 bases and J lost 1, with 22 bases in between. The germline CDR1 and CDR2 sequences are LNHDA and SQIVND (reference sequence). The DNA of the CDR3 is TGTGCCAGTACTCTCTCCCCGGGTCTAGAGGGTAACTATGGCTACACCTTC. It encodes CASTLSPGLEGNYGYTF.

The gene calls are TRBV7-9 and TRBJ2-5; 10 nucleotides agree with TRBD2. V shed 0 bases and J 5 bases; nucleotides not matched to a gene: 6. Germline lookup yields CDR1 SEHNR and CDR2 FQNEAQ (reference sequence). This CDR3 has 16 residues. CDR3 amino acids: CASSLALGLANETQYF. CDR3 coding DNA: TGTGCCAGCAGCTTAGCGCTGGGACTAGCGAATGAGACCCAGTACTTC.

CDR3: CASSTGTGEKRGTGELFF. For the CDR3, the DNA is TGTGCCAGCAGCACCGGGACAGGGGAGAAGAGGGGCACCGGGGAGCTGTTTTTT. The chain combines TRBV5-6 with TRBJ2-2; TRBD1 aligns across 10 bases. The germline gives CDR1 SGHDT, CDR2 YYEEEE. Trimming removed 4 bases from V and 4 bases from J; junction bases left unmatched: 13. This CDR3 is 18 amino acids long. The full variable domain, with the rest looked up from reference TRBV5-6 and TRBJ2-2, is DAGVTQSPTHLIKTRGQQVTLRCSPKSGHDTVSWYQQALGQGPQFIFQYYEEEERQRGNFPDRFSGHQFPNYSSELNVNALLLGDSALYLCASSTGTGEKRGTGELFFGEGSRLTVL.

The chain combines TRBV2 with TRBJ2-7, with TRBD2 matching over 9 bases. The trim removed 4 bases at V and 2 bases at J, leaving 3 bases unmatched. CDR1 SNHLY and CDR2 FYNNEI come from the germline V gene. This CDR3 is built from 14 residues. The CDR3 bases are TGTGCCAGCAGTGTTGCGGGGGGGACCTACGAGCAGTACTTC. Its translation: CASSVAGGTYEQYF.